These 19 T cell receptor beta chains came from one sample sequenced in a study of shared clonotypes between healthy human individuals. The data were produced by immunoSEQ multiplex PCR, yet TCRdb's version contains in-frame clones alone and is incomplete. There are some 2.4 million clones in the sample; under 95% occur only once, and approximately 0.35% lies in the top ten. Sample: naive CD4+ T cells from PBMCs. Subset described: CD45RA+ positively selected. These receptor sequences come from a man aged 18 to 30 in good health. Some clones in this sample may be carry-over from other donors' samples.

In DNA form, the CDR3 reads TGTGCCACCAGCAGAGTCAGGGGCGTCTCCTACGAGCAGTACTTC. It encodes CATSRVRGVSYEQYF. This chain uses TRBV15 with TRBJ2-7, with D perhaps matching TRBD1 (6 bases). The CDR3 covers 15 residues. V was shortened by 1 base and J by 0 bases, with 10 bases between the two germline ends. Germline V lookup: CDR1 LNHNV, CDR2 YYDKDF (reference sequence).

This rearrangement joins TRBV6-1 to TRBJ2-3; D gene uncertain. There are 14 residues in the CDR3. Germline values: CDR1 MNHNS, CDR2 SASEGT. Trimming removed 6 bases at V and 2 bases at J, with 12 bases between. The CDR3 region has the DNA TGTGCCAGCAGCCCCGGGCCACACACAGATACGCAGTATTTT. It is translated as CASSPGPHTDTQYF.

The V and J genes are TRBV19 and TRBJ2-4, with unresolved D. The V gene's germline CDR1 is LNHDA and CDR2 SQIVND (reference sequence). The CDR3 totals 11 residues. Trimming took off 6 bases at V and 8 bases at J, with 8 bases between the two ends. The CDR3 DNA follows: TGTGCCAGTAGCCGCGAATACATTCAGTACTTC. Encoded protein: CASSREYIQYF.

The rearrangement joins TRBV28 to TRBJ1-2; D may be TRBD1 (5 bases). The CDR3 has 13 amino acids. V was shortened by 6 bases and J by 4 bases, with 12 bases between the two germline ends. Germline V CDR1 and CDR2: MDHEN, SYDVKM. The DNA of the CDR3 is TGTGCCAGCAGCGGCGTAGACAGCTATGGCTACACCTTC. This encodes CASSGVDSYGYTF.

V gene TRBV6-1 combines with J gene TRBJ1-2; D not certain. Trimming removed 4 bases at V and 8 bases at J, with 14 bases between. This CDR3 is 13 amino acids long. The germline V gene encodes CDR1 MNHNS and CDR2 SASEGT. DNA of the CDR3: TGTGCCAGCAGTGCGCGGGGTTTTGAGGGCTACACCTTC. The encoded protein is CASSARGFEGYTF.

V usage is TRBV2 and J usage is TRBJ2-5; D might be TRBD2 (7 bases). Germline lookup yields CDR1 SNHLY and CDR2 FYNNEI. Trimming left V 8 bases short and J 5 bases short, with 15 bases between. The CDR3 length is 13 residues. DNA of the CDR3: TGTGCCAGCTTGGGCGGGGGCGCGGAGACCCAGTACTTC. Its translation is CASLGGGAETQYF.

The chain joins TRBV7-9 to TRBJ2-5; 8 nucleotides line up with TRBD2. The CDR3 has 15 amino acids. Germline V gene lookup returns CDR1 SEHNR and CDR2 FQNEAQ (reference sequence). Unmatched junction bases numbered 9, after V lost 5 bases and J lost 4 bases. The CDR3 nucleotides read TGTGCCAGCAGCCCTCGGGGGGGGCCCCCAGAGACCCAGTACTTC. Translated: CASSPRGGPPETQYF.

The chain links TRBV21-1 to TRBJ2-1; TRBD2 is the table's D call, not checked against the DNA. TRBV21-1 is deemed a pseudogene. This CDR3 comprises 13 residues. The CDR3 DNA reads TGTGCCAGCAGCAAACCCGACTCACGGGAGCAGTTCTTC. Its translation: CASSKPDSREQFF.

The chain is built from TRBV30 and TRBJ2-7; TRBD2 aligns across 13 bases. The length of the CDR3 is 17 residues. Germline V gene lookup returns CDR1 GTSNPN and CDR2 SVGIG (reference sequence). V lost 5 bases, J lost 3 bases, and 13 bases stayed unmatched. The CDR3 loop is CAWETMTTSGGHYEQYF. DNA for the CDR3: TGTGCCTGGGAGACCATGACGACTAGCGGGGGGCACTACGAGCAGTACTTC.

The chain couples TRBV19 to TRBJ1-3; D is unresolved. V lost 0 bases and J lost 6, with 9 bases in between. The germline V gene has CDR1 LNHDA and CDR2 SQIVND (reference sequence). The CDR3 is made up of 14 amino acids. The CDR3 nucleotides read TGTGCCAGTAGTATAGATCGTTCGGCAAACACCATATATTTT. It yields the protein CASSIDRSANTIYF.

A single count supports this clone. V gene TRBV4-2 combines with J gene TRBJ1-3; tentatively, D is TRBD1 (6 bases). V was pared by 5 bases and J by 3 bases, with 20 bases between. The CDR3 loop spans 17 amino acids. Germline lookup yields CDR1 LGHNA and CDR2 YNFKEQ. The DNA of the CDR3 is TGTGCCAGCAGCAACCCACAGGGATGGGAAGGTGGAAACACCATATATTTT. Encoded protein: CASSNPQGWEGGNTIYF.

In the case of this clone: The junction does not match germline at one end; this may be a read error. This chain uses TRBV14 with TRBJ1-1; D is perhaps TRBD1 (5 bases). Germline CDR1 reads SGHDN; CDR2 reads FVKESK. The CDR3 spans 13 residues. CDR3 sequence: CASSSPNGASTYF. CDR3 coding DNA: TGTGCCAGCAGCTCGCCTAATGGGGCCTCAACCTACTTT.

Note on this clone: Sequence at one end of the junction differs from germline and may be a read error. This specimen includes other DNA sequences encoding the same CDR3. This chain uses TRBV27 with TRBJ2-2, with D unclear. CDR1 is MNHEY, CDR2 SMNVEV, per germline (reference sequence). The CDR3 length is 16 residues. CDR3: CASSPPERANTGELFF. As DNA, the CDR3 is TGCGCCAGCAGTCCCCCTGAGAGAGCGAACACCGGGGAGCTGTTTTTT.

V is TRBV19 and J is TRBJ2-5; D might be TRBD2 (6 bases). From germline, CDR1 is LNHDA and CDR2 SQIVND (reference sequence). V shed 6 bases and J shed 4 bases, with 15 bases lying between them. This CDR3 has 14 residues. CDR3 protein: CASSPRGSGETQYF. CDR3 sequence (DNA): TGTGCCAGTAGCCCGCGGGGCAGCGGAGAGACCCAGTACTTC.

CDR3 in amino acids: CATSRESSNNEKLFF. DNA for the CDR3: TGTGCCACCAGCAGAGAATCCTCCAATAATGAAAAACTGTTTTTT. V and J are TRBV15 and TRBJ1-4; no clear D gene. The V gene's germline CDR1 is LNHNV and CDR2 YYDKDF (reference sequence). The CDR3 has 15 residues. V lost 0 bases, J lost 4 bases, and 9 bases lay in between.

The J gene is TRBJ2-1, the V gene TRBV4-3, with D possibly being TRBD1 (5 bases). CDR3 length: 16 residues. Germline values: CDR1 LGHNA, CDR2 YSLEER. With 0 bases removed from V and 2 bases from J, the gap between germline ends came to 11 bases. The CDR3 sequence: CASSQDFDSTYNEQFF. The DNA of the CDR3 is TGCGCCAGCAGCCAAGATTTTGACAGCACCTACAATGAGCAGTTCTTC.

The rearrangement joins TRBV5-5 to TRBJ1-2, with TRBD1 identical over 7 bases. Looked up from germline, CDR1 is SGHKS and CDR2 is YYEKEE (reference sequence). The ends lost 1 base at V and 5 bases at J; junction bases unmatched: 23. The CDR3 consists of 20 residues. The CDR3 region is CASSLFRRATGTGEAYGYTF. CDR3 DNA sequence: TGTGCCAGCAGCTTGTTCCGTCGGGCTACCGGCACAGGGGAAGCGTATGGCTACACCTTC.

This chain links TRBV28 with TRBJ2-3, with 9 nucleotides matching TRBD2. From germline, CDR1 is MDHEN and CDR2 SYDVKM. J lost 7 bases, V lost 4 bases, and 15 bases had no gene match. The CDR3 is made up of 17 amino acids. Here the CDR3 DNA reads TGTGCCAGCAGTTCCGCGGGTGGCGGGAGGGCCGTCAATACGCAGTATTTT. It yields the protein CASSSAGGGRAVNTQYF.

The gene calls are TRBV25-1 and TRBJ2-3, with TRBD1 matching 9 bases. The CDR3 spans 18 residues. Trimming cost V 4 bases and J 2 bases; bases outside gene matches: 13. Per germline, CDR1 MGHDK and CDR2 SYGVNS. The CDR3 DNA follows: TGTGCCAGCAGTGCCACGACATGGGGGACAGGGTCCACAGATACGCAGTATTTT. Residues: CASSATTWGTGSTDTQYF.